A selection of T cell receptor beta chains follows, all from one sample in a study of cytomegalovirus exposure and HLA in healthy donors. Libraries were prepared by immunoSEQ multiplex PCR; TCRdb keeps only in-frame clonotypes and omits some of them. The table includes around 300,000 clones, almost 85% detected once. Sequenced: PBMCs. The receptors originated from a woman aged 40 to 49 in good health and CMV-seropositive. Each CDR3 is given with its conserved first and last residue. The D gene is left open where the match is weak. Clone size is stated in some rows and not others, as once, few, many or a class when expanded.

>TRBV28|.|TRBD1|TRBJ2-7
CASSSGTVTYEQYF
TGTGCCAGCAGTTCCGGGACAGTGACGTACGAGCAGTACTTC
>TRBV19|.|TRBD2|TRBJ2-3
CASSISGGIRGVVGTDTQYF
TGTGCCAGTAGTATTAGCGGGGGGATCAGAGGGGTTGTTGGCACAGATACGCAGTATTTT
>TRBV7-8|.|TRBD1|TRBJ1-5
CASSLDEDRVGNQPQHF
TGTGCCAGCAGCTTAGATGAGGACAGGGTCGGTAATCAGCCCCAGCATTTT
>TRBV18|.|TRBD2|TRBJ2-7
CASSPGTSGYEQYF
TGTGCCAGCTCACCCGGGACTAGCGGCTACGAGCAGTACTTC
>TRBV5-8|.|TRBD2|TRBJ2-7
CASSLAGGPDEQYF
TGTGCCAGCAGCTTGGCGGGAGGGCCCGACGAGCAGTACTTC
>TRBV19|.|TRBD2|TRBJ2-1
CASSIDPPGLAGVNEQFF
TGTGCCAGTAGTATAGACCCCCCGGGACTAGCGGGAGTCAATGAGCAGTTCTTC
>TRBV28|.|TRBD2|TRBJ2-2
CASSYRQRGTGELFF
TGTGCCAGCAGTTACCGACAGCGGGGTACCGGGGAGCTGTTTTTT
>TRBV11-2|.|.|TRBJ2-1
CASTRDIYNEQFF
TGTGCCAGCACCCGAGACATCTACAATGAGCAGTTCTTC
>TRBV5-6|once|.|TRBJ2-7
CASSKPQGSTYEQYF
TGTGCCAGCAGCAAACCACAGGGATCCACCTACGAGCAGTACTTC
>TRBV6-1|.|TRBD2|TRBJ2-1
CASRAGVSYNEQFF
TGTGCCAGCCGGGCGGGGGTCTCCTACAATGAGCAGTTCTTC
>TRBV4-2|.|.|TRBJ2-7
CASSQDLFSGTTHYEQYF
TGTGCCAGCAGCCAAGATCTTTTCAGCGGAACAACTCACTACGAGCAGTACTTC
>TRBV18|.|TRBD1|TRBJ1-5
CASSPQGDQPQHF
TGTGCCAGCTCTCCCCAGGGGGATCAGCCCCAGCATTTT
>TRBV10-3|.|.|TRBJ2-7
CAISDPGSGSYEQYF
TGTGCCATCAGTGACCCCGGTAGCGGATCCTACGAGCAGTACTTC
>TRBV28|.|TRBD1|TRBJ1-1
CASSLPYRQGQTEAFF
TGTGCCAGCAGTTTACCTTATCGACAGGGACAGACTGAAGCTTTCTTT
>TRBV5-1|.|TRBD1|TRBJ2-7
CASSPDRTTYEQYF
TGCGCCAGCAGCCCGGACAGGACGACGTACGAGCAGTACTTC
>TRBV7-9|.|TRBD1|TRBJ2-7
CASSLGQGAYEQYF
TGTGCCAGCAGCTTAGGGCAGGGGGCCTACGAGCAGTACTTC
>TRBV5-1|.|.|TRBJ2-7
CASSLGGGFYEQYF
TGCGCCAGCAGCTTGGGAGGCGGATTTTACGAGCAGTACTTC
>TRBV5-6|.|.|TRBJ1-1
CASSLTLGNGGRTEAFF
TGTGCCAGCAGCTTGACTCTAGGGAACGGTGGGAGGACTGAAGCTTTCTTT
>TRBV6-1|.|TRBD2|TRBJ2-7
CASSALLAGAPGEQYF
TGTGCCAGCAGTGCCCTGTTAGCGGGAGCCCCGGGGGAGCAGTACTTC
>TRBV18|.|TRBD2|TRBJ2-1
CASLSGSSYNEQFF
TGTGCCAGCCTTAGCGGGAGCTCCTACAATGAGCAGTTCTTC
>TRBV5-1|.|TRBD1|TRBJ2-5
CASSRTGTGGQETQYF
TGCGCCAGCAGCCGCACAGGGACAGGGGGGCAAGAGACCCAGTACTTC
>TRBV7-6|.|.|TRBJ2-3
CASSLLAGAADTQYF
TGTGCCAGCAGCCTCCTGGCGGGGGCGGCAGATACGCAGTATTTT
>TRBV27|.|TRBD2|TRBJ2-3
CASSSLPSGKDVQYF
TGTGCCAGCAGTTCCCTCCCTAGCGGGAAAGATGTGCAGTATTTT
>TRBV28|.|.|TRBJ1-6
CASSLSVEKVRQIIDSPLHF
TGTGCCAGCAGTTTATCCGTGGAAAAAGTCAGACAAATTATCGATTCACCCCTCCACTTT
>TRBV28|.|TRBD1|TRBJ2-7
CASRGGTGTGEQYF
TGTGCCAGCAGGGGAGGGACAGGGACAGGCGAGCAGTACTTC
>TRBV6-5|.|.|TRBJ2-3
CASTGYTDTQYF
TGTGCCAGCACGGGTTACACAGATACGCAGTATTTT
>TRBV7-9|.|TRBD2|TRBJ2-6
CASSLPAGVSGANVLTF
TGTGCCAGCAGCTTACCAGCGGGAGTCTCTGGGGCCAACGTCCTGACTTTC
>TRBV5-1|.|TRBD2|TRBJ2-2
CASSSGPSGTGELFF
TGCGCCAGCAGTTCGGGACCTAGCGGAACCGGGGAGCTGTTTTTT
>TRBV19|.|TRBD2|TRBJ2-2
CASSIRAGVSTGELFF
TGTGCCAGTAGTATCCGGGCGGGAGTAAGCACCGGGGAGCTGTTTTTT
>TRBV28|once|.|TRBJ2-1
CASSLATRYNEQFF
TGTGCCAGCAGTTTAGCGACTAGGTACAATGAGCAGTTCTTC
>TRBV7-3|.|.|TRBJ2-1
CASSPRAFHEQFF
TGTGCCAGCAGCCCGAGGGCTTTTCATGAGCAGTTCTTC
>TRBV4-1|.|.|TRBJ2-5
CASSQAGDQETQYF
TGCGCCAGCAGCCAAGCGGGGGACCAAGAGACCCAGTACTTC
>TRBV5-1|.|TRBD2|TRBJ2-1
CASSQDGTKTYNEQFF
TGCGCCAGCAGTCAGGATGGGACTAAGACCTACAATGAGCAGTTCTTC
>TRBV6-4|.|TRBD1|TRBJ1-4
CASSQTGGANEKLFF
TGTGCCAGCAGTCAAACAGGGGGTGCTAATGAAAAACTGTTTTTT
>TRBV4-3|few|TRBD2|TRBJ2-1
CASSQAYQASGKGNEQFF
TGCGCCAGCAGCCAAGCCTACCAAGCTAGCGGGAAGGGGAATGAGCAGTTCTTC
>TRBV29-1|.|TRBD1|TRBJ2-7
CSVEGTGGYEQYF
TGCAGCGTTGAGGGGACAGGGGGCTACGAGCAGTACTTC
>TRBV7-8|few|TRBD1|TRBJ2-5
CASSLHRGGQETQYF
TGTGCCAGCAGCTTACACAGGGGTGGACAAGAGACCCAGTACTTC
>TRBV7-2|.|TRBD2|TRBJ2-1
CASSLSGTIPQEQFF
TGTGCCAGCAGCCTAAGCGGGACCATTCCCCAAGAGCAGTTCTTC
>TRBV13|once|TRBD1|TRBJ2-7
CASSTDQGDEQYF
TGTGCCAGCAGCACGGATCAGGGGGACGAGCAGTACTTC
>TRBV11-2|.|TRBD1|TRBJ2-3
CASSRNRGLRTDTQYF
TGTGCCAGCAGCCGAAACAGGGGGCTGCGCACAGATACGCAGTATTTT
>TRBV27|.|TRBD2|TRBJ2-1
CASSYAGDYYNEQFF
TGTGCCAGCTCTTATGCGGGGGATTACTACAATGAGCAGTTCTTC
>TRBV5-1|.|.|TRBJ1-2
CASSQNWGGNGYTF
TGCGCCAGCAGCCAGAACTGGGGAGGGAATGGCTACACCTTC
>TRBV27|.|TRBD1|TRBJ1-1
CASSSISGQEAFF
TGTGCCAGCAGTTCCATATCGGGACAGGAAGCTTTCTTT
>TRBV19|.|TRBD2|TRBJ2-7
CASSIMSGGPYEQYF
TGTGCCAGTAGTATAATGAGCGGGGGGCCCTACGAGCAGTACTTC
>TRBV7-2|once|TRBD1|TRBJ1-2
CASSQAQGAFYGYTF
TGTGCCAGCAGCCAGGCACAGGGGGCGTTCTATGGCTACACCTTC
>TRBV10-3|.|.|TRBJ1-4
CAISEAEGATNEKLFF
TGTGCCATCAGTGAGGCCGAGGGTGCAACTAATGAAAAACTGTTTTTT
>TRBV28|.|.|TRBJ2-1
CASSLGGQIIIWQFF
TGTGCCAGCAGTTTGGGGGGACAGATCATAATATGGCAGTTCTTC
>TRBV5-4|few|.|TRBJ1-4
CASSSAGAGEKLFF
TGTGCCAGCAGCTCAGCAGGGGCGGGTGAAAAACTGTTTTTT
>TRBV9|.|.|TRBJ1-2
CASSVGGADYGYTF
TGTGCCAGCAGCGTGGGGGGGGCGGACTATGGCTACACCTTC
>TRBV5-1|.|TRBD2|TRBJ2-1
CASSLVAGGDNEQFF
TGCGCCAGCAGCTTGGTGGCGGGAGGGGACAATGAGCAGTTCTTC
>TRBV20-1|.|.|TRBJ2-7
CSAPRSYEQYF
TGCAGTGCTCCGAGGAGCTACGAGCAGTACTTC
>TRBV28|.|TRBD2|TRBJ2-7
CASSSFTRTSGRVLYEQYF
TGTGCCAGCAGTTCGTTCACCCGGACTAGCGGGAGGGTCCTCTACGAGCAGTACTTC
>TRBV19|.|TRBD2|TRBJ2-2
CASSSTSGRGGELFF
TGTGCCAGTAGCTCAACTAGCGGGAGAGGCGGGGAGCTGTTTTTT
>TRBV28|.|TRBD1|TRBJ2-6
CASTDRGLGANVLTF
TGTGCCAGCACAGACAGGGGGCTTGGGGCCAACGTCCTGACTTTC
>TRBV21-1|.|.|TRBJ1-1
CASSKVYSLLNTEAFF
TGTGCCAGCAGCAAAGTATACAGCCTGCTGAACACTGAAGCTTTCTTT